The 18 T cell receptor beta chains below all came from one sample that was sequenced in a study of blood T cells in healthy people across ages. A second PCR of roughly 7 to 11 cycles used a sample-barcoded 5' primer and a J-beta primer mix. TCRdb reanalysed the 5' RACE reads using MiXCR and keeps one entry per CDR3 protein. The top ten clones hold roughly 12% of a sample with about 1.6 million distinct CDR3 sequences, about 35% of them seen once. Material: blood. All receptors come from a woman in her 30s in good health.

Written as DNA, the CDR3 is TGCGCCAGCTGGAGCGGGTCGGTGGTACGTAATGAGCAGTTCTTC. Translation: CASWSGSVVRNEQFF. The chain combines TRBV5-1 with TRBJ2-1, with TRBD2 as a possible D gene (6 bases). Trimming took 7 bases from V and 7 from J, leaving 21 bases between them. Germline CDR1 and CDR2: SGHRS and YFSETQ. This CDR3 comprises 15 residues.

The chain carries TRBV6-1 and TRBJ2-7; 7 bases fit TRBD2. The germline V gene has CDR1 MNHNS and CDR2 SASEGT. This CDR3 has 15 residues. V lost 2 bases to trimming and J lost 3 bases; unmatched junction nucleotides: 7. CDR3 loop: CASSEPLGGDYEQYF. The CDR3 coding sequence is TGTGCCAGCAGTGAACCCCTGGGGGGGGACTACGAGCAGTACTTC.

The CDR3 is CASSQGAWGNYGYTF. In DNA, the CDR3 is TGTGCCAGCAGTCAGGGGGCATGGGGTAACTATGGCTACACCTTC. This chain joins TRBV5-5 and TRBJ1-2, with TRBD1 matching 8 bases. With V trimmed by 5 bases and J by 1 base, 7 bases remained unmatched. In germline, CDR1 is SGHKS, CDR2 YYEKEE (reference sequence). This CDR3 region has 15 residues.

This clonotype was observed a handful of times. The CDR3 DNA reads TGCAGCGCAACCTTGGGCGGGAACTATGGCTACACCTTC. Residues: CSATLGGNYGYTF. V and J are TRBV29-1 and TRBJ1-2; D gene uncertain. V gave up 7 bases and J gave up 2 bases, with 14 bases separating them. This CDR3 region has 13 residues. Germline lookup yields CDR1 SQVTM and CDR2 ANQGSEA.

This chain links TRBV27 with TRBJ2-7, with D tentatively TRBD1 (6 bases). The V end was cut by 8 bases, the J end by 2 bases, with 22 bases between. The germline V gene has CDR1 MNHEY and CDR2 SMNVEV (reference sequence). CDR3 size: 16 residues. CDR3 bases: TGTGCCAGCGAGTCACAGGGAGTTAGTCCGACCTACGAGCAGTACTTC. It is translated as CASESQGVSPTYEQYF.

This clonotype was seen at least ten times. CDR3 sequence: CASSSETSGKTDTQYF. The CDR3 coding sequence is TGCGCCAGCAGCTCGGAGACTAGCGGGAAGACAGATACGCAGTATTTT. The rearrangement links TRBV5-1 to TRBJ2-3, with 11 bases identical to TRBD2. V gave up 3 bases and J gave up 3 bases; unmatched junction bases: 6. The length of the CDR3 is 16 residues. Germline V gene data show CDR1 as SGHRS and CDR2 as YFSETQ.

This rearrangement joins TRBV7-9 to TRBJ2-1, with 7 bases aligning to TRBD1. After removal of 2 bases from V and 10 bases from J, the junction contained 17 bases not matched to a gene. Germline CDR1 is SEHNR and CDR2 is FQNEAQ (reference sequence). CDR3 length: 17 amino acids. CDR3 sequence (DNA): TGTGCCAGCAGCTTACTCCGGGACAGAGTATTTCGTGGCGAGCAGTTCTTC. This gives the protein CASSLLRDRVFRGEQFF. Filled out from reference TRBV7-9 and TRBJ2-1, the complete variable domain reads DTGVSQNPRHKITKRGQNVTFRCDPISEHNRLYWYRQTLGQGPEFLTYFQNEAQLEKSRLLSDRFSAERPKGSFSTLEIQRTEQGDSAMYLCASSLLRDRVFRGEQFFGPGTRLTVL.

The V and J genes are TRBV5-1 and TRBJ1-5; D is ambiguous. The CDR3 sequence is 15 residues long. The V end lost 2 bases, the J end lost 6 bases, and 15 bases lay between the germline ends. CDR1 is SGHRS, CDR2 YFSETQ, per germline. The CDR3 nucleotides read TGCGCCAGCAGCTTTTCCGGGGTACCGGGTCAGCCCCAGCATTTT. Protein product: CASSFSGVPGQPQHF.

This clonotype was seen more than once but under ten times. The rearrangement uses TRBV4-2 and TRBJ2-7; 14 bases are shared with TRBD2. The DNA matches TRBJ2-5 better at its end, which makes the J call doubtful. Germline V gene data show CDR1 as LGHNA and CDR2 as YNFKEQ. CDR3 length: 19 residues. The DNA of the CDR3 is TGTGCCAGCAGCCAACTCCCTGCCGGGACTAGCGGGGGAGGGTCGACCCAGTACTTC. It translates to CASSQLPAGTSGGGSTQYF.

The genes are TRBV9 and TRBJ2-5; maybe TRBD2 (7 bases). V lost 1 base and J 4 bases, leaving 20 bases between the germline ends. Germline V gives CDR1 SGDLS, CDR2 YYNGEE. The CDR3 length is 17 residues. CDR3 amino acids: CASSVSPSGGRRETQYF. CDR3 DNA: TGTGCCAGCAGCGTAAGCCCGTCCGGGGGGCGCAGAGAGACCCAGTACTTC.

V gene TRBV3-1 combines with J gene TRBJ2-3; D is perhaps TRBD2 (7 bases). From germline, CDR1 is LGHDT and CDR2 YNNKEL (reference sequence). The V and J ends lost 1 base and 1 base respectively, with 12 bases between them. The CDR3 extends over 16 amino acids. The CDR3 protein is CASSQVGGGGTDTQYF. CDR3 sequence (DNA): TGTGCCAGCAGCCAAGTAGGAGGGGGGGGCACAGATACGCAGTATTTT.

The V gene is TRBV29-1, the J gene TRBJ2-1, with D perhaps being TRBD1 or TRBD2 (5 bases each). Trimming shortened V by 0 bases and J by 2 bases, and 11 bases separated the two germline ends. CDR3 length equals 15 residues. Looked up from germline, CDR1 is SQVTM and CDR2 is ANQGSEA. CDR3 in amino acids: CSVEDLGATYNEQFF. The CDR3 DNA follows: TGCAGCGTTGAAGATCTCGGGGCAACCTACAATGAGCAGTTCTTC.

The chain joins TRBV5-5 to TRBJ2-3, with 9 nucleotides matching TRBD1. V lost 2 bases and J lost 3; bases outside the gene matches: 10. Germline V gives CDR1 SGHKS, CDR2 YYEKEE (reference sequence). There are 17 residues in the CDR3. CDR3 sequence reads: CASSFGNRGRKTDTQYF. The CDR3 DNA reads TGTGCCAGCAGCTTCGGTAACAGGGGGCGCAAAACAGATACGCAGTATTTT.

This clonotype has only a few counts. The rearrangement joins TRBV3-1 to TRBJ2-3; D may be TRBD2 (6 bases). CDR1 is LGHDT, CDR2 YNNKEL, per germline (reference sequence). Trimming removed 1 base at V and 3 bases at J, with 14 bases between. The CDR3 loop spans 16 amino acids. CDR3 sequence: CASSQANGGDTDTQYF. Here the CDR3 DNA reads TGTGCCAGCAGCCAAGCTAACGGGGGTGATACAGATACGCAGTATTTT.

The rearrangement links TRBV5-6 to TRBJ2-5; TRBD1 aligns across 10 bases. Gene TRBJ2-7 matches the end of the DNA better, so the J call may be wrong. The CDR3 consists of 15 residues. The V gene's germline CDR1 is SGHDT and CDR2 YYEEEE. The CDR3 loop reads CASSFLGTGEDEQYF. Written as DNA, the CDR3 is TGTGCCAGCAGCTTTTTAGGGACAGGGGAGGACGAGCAGTACTTC.

V is TRBV30 and J is TRBJ1-2, with 9 bases that match TRBD1. Germline V lookup: CDR1 GTSNPN, CDR2 SVGIG (reference sequence). The V segment lost 4 bases and the J segment 2 bases; nucleotides outside the gene matches: 8. The CDR3 is 15 amino acids. DNA of the CDR3: TGTGCCTGGATTCTCCGGGACAGGGTGAACTATGGCTACACCTTC. Translating gives CAWILRDRVNYGYTF. Filled out from reference TRBV30 and TRBJ1-2, the complete variable domain reads SQTIHQWPATLVQPVGSPLSLECTVEGTSNPNLYWYRQAAGRGLQLLFYSVGIGQISSEVPQNLSASRPQDRQFILSSKKLLLSDSGFYLCAWILRDRVNYGYTFGSGTRLTVV.

In this sample, this clonotype turned up a few times. The chain recombines TRBV18 with TRBJ2-7; 12 nucleotides match TRBD1. The end of the DNA fits TRBJ2-5 better, so the J call may be wrong. CDR1 and CDR2 (germline): KGHSH, LQKENI. The CDR3 loop spans 16 amino acids. The CDR3 nucleotides read TGTGCCAGCTCACAACCGGGACAGGGGGCTCAGGAGACCCAGTACTTC. Residues: CASSQPGQGAQETQYF.

J is TRBJ1-4 and V is TRBV27; 9 nucleotides match TRBD1. Germline-derived CDR1 and CDR2 are MNHEY and SMNVEV (reference sequence). V shed 8 bases and J 7 bases; nucleotides not matched to a gene: 14. This CDR3 contains 16 residues. This chain's CDR3 is CASEGQGAGFSEKLFF. In nucleotides, the CDR3 is TGTGCCAGCGAGGGACAGGGCGCCGGGTTTAGTGAAAAACTGTTTTTT.